These 3 T cell receptor beta chains were all obtained from the same sample, sequenced in a study of T cell responses to AZD1222 COVID-19 vaccine. The method was immunoSEQ multiplex PCR; TCRdb's version includes in-frame clones alone and lacks a portion of them. Among about 78,000 clones listed, less than 95% were seen once. This sample comprised peripheral blood, obtained 28 days after the second AZD1222 dose. The receptors come from an adult who received the AZD1222 COVID-19 vaccine.

This chain uses TRBV2 with TRBJ2-2, with 7 bases matching TRBD1. The germline CDR1 and CDR2 sequences are SNHLY and FYNNEI. Unmatched junction bases numbered 3, after V lost 11 bases and J lost 0 bases. The CDR3 is made up of 13 amino acids. This CDR3 reads CAGGQTNTGELFF. The CDR3 nucleotides read TGTGCCGGGGGACAGACGAACACCGGGGAGCTGTTTTTT.

The chain joins TRBV11-3 to TRBJ2-2; 7 positions agree with TRBD2. V gave up 1 base and J gave up 0 bases; unmatched junction bases: 8. The CDR3 is 18 residues long. The germline gives CDR1 SGHNT, CDR2 YENEEA. CDR3 DNA sequence: TGTGCCAGCAGCTTAGTGAGCGGGAAAAATTCGAACACCGGGGAGCTGTTTTTT. This encodes CASSLVSGKNSNTGELFF.

This chain uses TRBV15 with TRBJ2-1; D is undetermined. Germline CDR1 and CDR2: LNHNV and YYDKDF (reference sequence). CDR3 size: 14 residues. Trimming removed 0 bases at V and 4 bases at J, with 7 bases between. The CDR3 here is CATSRDHAYNEQFF. The CDR3, as DNA: TGTGCCACCAGCAGAGATCATGCGTACAATGAGCAGTTCTTC.